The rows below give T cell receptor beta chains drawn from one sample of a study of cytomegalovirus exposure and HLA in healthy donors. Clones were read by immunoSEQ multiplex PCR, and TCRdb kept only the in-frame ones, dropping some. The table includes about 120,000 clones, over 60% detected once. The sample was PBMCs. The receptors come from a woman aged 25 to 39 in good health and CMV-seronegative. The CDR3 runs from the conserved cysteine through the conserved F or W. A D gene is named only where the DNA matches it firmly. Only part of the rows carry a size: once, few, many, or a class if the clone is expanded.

CDR3nt: TGTGCCAGCAGCTTATTTGGACTAGCCCGCGGGGATACGCAGTATTTT
CDR3aa: CASSLFGLARGDTQYF
j_gene: TRBJ2-3
abundance: .
d_gene: TRBD2
v_gene: TRBV13

CDR3nt: TGTGCCAGCAGTGACTTCGACCCCCAAGTTAGGGGTCCAGGTATAGCTTTCTTT
CDR3aa: CASSDFDPQVRGPGIAFF
j_gene: TRBJ1-1
abundance: .
d_gene: .
v_gene: TRBV2

CDR3nt: TGTGCCAGCAGCTCCACCGGGACAGGGGAATATGGCTACACCTTC
CDR3aa: CASSSTGTGEYGYTF
j_gene: TRBJ1-2
abundance: .
d_gene: TRBD1
v_gene: TRBV5-5

CDR3nt: TGTGCCAGCCGGGGACAGAGCTCCTACGAGCAGTACTTC
CDR3aa: CASRGQSSYEQYF
j_gene: TRBJ2-7
abundance: .
d_gene: TRBD1
v_gene: TRBV25-1

CDR3nt: TGTGCCAGTAGTACCGCGGGACTTACTAGCGGGAGGGCCTACGAGCAGTACTTC
CDR3aa: CASSTAGLTSGRAYEQYF
j_gene: TRBJ2-7
abundance: .
d_gene: TRBD2
v_gene: TRBV19

CDR3nt: TGTGCCAGCAGCTTGGAAGTGGCGGCCTCCTACGAGCAGTACTTC
CDR3aa: CASSLEVAASYEQYF
j_gene: TRBJ2-7
abundance: .
d_gene: .
v_gene: TRBV11-2

CDR3nt: TGTGCCAGCAGCTTAAGGACTAGCGGGAGTAGGTACAATGAGCAGTTCTTC
CDR3aa: CASSLRTSGSRYNEQFF
j_gene: TRBJ2-1
abundance: .
d_gene: TRBD2
v_gene: TRBV11-3

CDR3nt: TGTGCCAGCGAGATAAGCGGGAGGACCTACAATGAGCAGTTCTTC
CDR3aa: CASEISGRTYNEQFF
j_gene: TRBJ2-1
abundance: few
d_gene: TRBD2
v_gene: TRBV7-3

CDR3nt: TGTGCCAGCAGTCTACCCCTAACCTTAGGGACAGGAAAGTACGAGCAGTACTTC
CDR3aa: CASSLPLTLGTGKYEQYF
j_gene: TRBJ2-7
abundance: .
d_gene: TRBD1
v_gene: TRBV28

CDR3nt: TGTGCCAGCAGCCAAGGGCGCCAGAGGAATGAGCAGTTCTTC
CDR3aa: CASSQGRQRNEQFF
j_gene: TRBJ2-1
abundance: .
d_gene: .
v_gene: TRBV4-2

CDR3nt: TGCGCCAGCAGCCCTACCCCGGGACAGGGTTTTAATGAGCAGTTCTTC
CDR3aa: CASSPTPGQGFNEQFF
j_gene: TRBJ2-1
abundance: .
d_gene: TRBD1
v_gene: TRBV4-1

CDR3nt: TGTGCCATCAAGGGGACACCAGATACGCAGTATTTT
CDR3aa: CAIKGTPDTQYF
j_gene: TRBJ2-3
abundance: .
d_gene: .
v_gene: TRBV10-3

CDR3nt: TGTGCCAGCAGTTCCCCCCAGGGACAGGGCCATGAGCAGTTCTTC
CDR3aa: CASSSPQGQGHEQFF
j_gene: TRBJ2-1
abundance: .
d_gene: TRBD1
v_gene: TRBV6-5

CDR3nt: TGCGCCAGCAGTGATTCCGCGGGAGCACCAGATACGCAGTATTTT
CDR3aa: CASSDSAGAPDTQYF
j_gene: TRBJ2-3
abundance: .
d_gene: TRBD2
v_gene: TRBV10-1

CDR3nt: TGTGCCAGTAGTATGGGGGCAGGGCGGTGGAACACTGAAGCTTTCTTT
CDR3aa: CASSMGAGRWNTEAFF
j_gene: TRBJ1-1
abundance: once
d_gene: .
v_gene: TRBV19

CDR3nt: TGTGCCAGCAGCTTCCCTCTAGCGGGATGGAATGAGCAGTTCTTC
CDR3aa: CASSFPLAGWNEQFF
j_gene: TRBJ2-1
abundance: few
d_gene: TRBD2
v_gene: TRBV7-9